This TCR beta chain was sequenced for a study of shared clonotypes between healthy human individuals. TCRdb's table, derived via immunoSEQ multiplex PCR, lists solely in-frame clones and lacks some. The table lists a few million clones, over 85% of them singletons. Sequencing was carried out using naive CD4+ T cells from PBMCs. Subset meaning: CD45RA+ positively selected. The sequence derives from a man aged 18 to 30 in good health. Some clones in this sample may be carry-over from other donors' samples.

CDR3 loop: CATWLANYNEQFF. The DNA for the CDR3 is TGTGCCACCTGGCTAGCGAATTACAATGAGCAGTTCTTC. The V call is TRBV15, the J call TRBJ2-1; a possible D gene is TRBD2 (6 bases). Trimming removed 8 bases from V and 4 bases from J, with 12 bases in between. The germline V gene has CDR1 LNHNV and CDR2 YYDKDF (reference sequence). CDR3 length: 13 amino acids. Combining the CDR3 with reference TRBV15 and TRBJ2-1 gives the whole variable domain DAMVIQNPRYQVTQFGKPVTLSCSQTLNHNVMYWYQQKSSQAPKLLFHYYDKDFNNEADTPDNFQSRRPNTSFCFLDIRSPGLGDTAMYLCATWLANYNEQFFGPGTRLTVL.